Listed here is a single T cell receptor beta chain. This entry belongs to a study of control samples from healthy donors and cancer patients. Profiling relied on immunoSEQ multiplex PCR, and the TCRdb table lists in-frame clones only, not all of them. The sample yields about 160,000 clones, approximately 93% seen once. This CDR3 has 14 amino acids. Germline V gives CDR1 SGHRS, CDR2 YFSETQ. V lost 2 bases and J lost 6; bases outside the gene matches: 5. Sequenced input: blood. The receptor was isolated from a woman between 40 and 50 years old in good health. The J gene is TRBJ1-2, the V gene TRBV5-1; 9 bases line up with TRBD1. CDR3 nucleotides: TGCGCCAGCAGCTTCGGAACAGGGGGCGATGGCTACACCTTC. The encoded protein is CASSFGTGGDGYTF. Full variable domain (outside the CDR3, taken from reference TRBV5-1 and TRBJ1-2): KAGVTQTPRYLIKTRGQQVTLSCSPISGHRSVSWYQQTPGQGLQFLFEYFSETQRNKGNFPGRFSGRQFSNSRSEMNVSTLELGDSALYLCASSFGTGGDGYTFGSGTRLTVV.